This TCR beta chain was profiled in a study of blood T cell repertoires in COVID-19. Whole-study context: Spain, Italy and the United States supplied samples that represented acute and convalescent COVID-19. PBMCs, B-cell-depleted T cells, or T cells were the source of the cDNA or gDNA that made up the material.

The CDR3 is made up of 15 amino acids. Trimming removed 4 bases from V and 1 base from J; junction bases left unmatched: 3. The germline V gene has CDR1 SGDLS and CDR2 YYNGEE. Original handling: It was from reference gene primer amplification that nucleated cell counts were estimated. Assay: immunoSEQ multiplex PCR; the TCRdb copy retains only in-frame clones and omits some. V and J calls and clone size come straight from that table; D and trimming were deduced from the DNA. The data contain some 11,000 clones, 70% to 90% of them singletons. Material for sequencing was peripheral blood. The clonotype comes from a man aged 50 to 60 with active COVID-19. V usage is TRBV9 and J usage is TRBJ2-3, with 10 bases identical to TRBD2. CDR3 in DNA: TGTGCCAGCAGCTCCGGGACTAGCGGCACAGATACGCAGTATTTT. Amino acids: CASSSGTSGTDTQYF.